The TCR beta chain under discussion was sequenced for a study of blood T cell repertoires in COVID-19. Across the whole study: From T cells, B-cell-depleted T cells, or PBMCs came the material, which was cDNA or gDNA.

The method was immunoSEQ multiplex PCR; TCRdb's version includes in-frame clones alone and lacks a portion of them. The sample includes roughly 300,000 clones, approximately 87% of them seen just once. The sequencing input was peripheral blood. The receptor was isolated from a woman aged 30 to 39 with COVID-19, enrolled during active disease.

This chain's CDR3 is CASSLRYEGSYNEQFF. The CDR3 coding sequence is TGTGCCAGCAGCCTTAGATACGAGGGATCCTACAATGAGCAGTTCTTC. The chain recombines TRBV7-2 with TRBJ2-1, with D tentatively TRBD2 (5 bases). Trimming removed 5 bases from V and 1 base from J, with 15 bases in between. Germline V gene data show CDR1 as SGHTA and CDR2 as FQGNSA. The CDR3 is made up of 16 amino acids.